This T cell receptor beta chain emerged from a study of T cell repertoires in cytomegalovirus infection. Study background: Recently described HLA-C-restricted plus well-studied HLA-B-restricted CMV epitopes were used. Based on public TCR beta signatures, there were indications of CMV infection and of a matching HLA type. Points from the study as a whole: Carriers of CMV and the relevant HLA type were discriminated by public TCR beta frequency. Ex vivo responses were dominated by HLA-C-restricted CMV-specific TCR beta clonotypes.

Each CDR3 protein is one row after TCRdb ran MiXCR on the reads. The repertoire holds some 940,000 distinct CDR3 sequences, with roughly 31% as singletons. The germline CDR1 and CDR2 sequences are MNHNY and SVGAGI (reference sequence). The CDR3 has 17 residues. As regards this clonotype: Its antigen is not identified. One end of the junction fails to match germline, which may point to a read error.

This specimen was cultured CD8+ T cells from PBMCs, taken from culture after CMV antigen stimulation. This chain connects TRBV6-6 to TRBJ2-2; 10 bases match TRBD2. The source is a human donor in good health (CMV status not recorded). Some clones in this sample may be carry-over from other donors' samples. The CDR3 reads CVSSPPRSGGAAGELFF. CDR3 sequence (DNA): TGTGTCAGCAGCCCTCCTCGGAGCGGGGGGGCCGCCGGGGAGCTGTTTTTT.